A single sample gave rise to the 8 T cell receptor beta chains below, sequenced in a study of T cells in Graves' hyperthyroidism and ophthalmopathy. TCR beta CDR3 regions were amplified from RNA transcripts. First-round RT-PCR targeting the TCR CDR3 was performed with the HTBI primer set. One entry per CDR3 protein results from TCRdb running MiXCR on the multiplex PCR reads. The data hold about 520,000 distinct CDR3 sequences, with roughly a quarter observed a single time. The sequenced sample consisted of blood. These receptors originate from a woman aged 25 to 39 with Graves' ophthalmopathy.

As regards this clonotype: Because the CDR3 is missing its conserved closing phenylalanine or tryptophan, this is likely a read error. The rearrangement uses TRBV12-3 or TRBV12-4 and TRBJ1-6; possibly TRBD1 for D (5 bases). The CDR3 extends over 14 amino acids. Trimming shortened V by 3 bases and J by 5 bases, and 8 bases separated the two germline ends. The CDR3 protein is CASSLGQNNSPLHY. The CDR3 region has the DNA TGTGCCAGCAGTTTGGGGCAGAATAATTCACCCCTCCACTAT.

This clonotype showed up many times. The chain links TRBV28 to TRBJ2-5, with 12 bases that match TRBD2. This CDR3 is built from 15 residues. The germline gives CDR1 MDHEN, CDR2 SYDVKM. V shed 8 bases, J shed 4 bases, and the junction held 8 bases outside the gene matches. The DNA for the CDR3 is TGTGCCAGCCTACGACTAGCGGGAGTGGGAGAGACCCAGTACTTC. Protein product: CASLRLAGVGETQYF.

This clonotype was observed many times. V usage is TRBV4-1 and J usage is TRBJ2-7; D remains ambiguous. Per germline, CDR1 MGHRA and CDR2 YSYEKL. The CDR3 extends over 14 amino acids. V lost 0 bases to trimming and J lost 2 bases, with 8 bases between them. The CDR3 region is CASSQDGGTYEQYF. The CDR3, as DNA: TGCGCCAGCAGCCAAGATGGCGGTACCTACGAGCAGTACTTC.

This clonotype was recorded many times. The gene calls are TRBV2 and TRBJ2-5, with D possibly being TRBD1 (6 bases). The V gene's germline CDR1 is SNHLY and CDR2 FYNNEI. The CDR3 has 14 residues. The ends were cut back, 7 bases at V and 2 bases at J, with 14 bases in the middle. CDR3 sequence (DNA): TGTGCCAGCAAGGGAGAGAGGGGGCAAGAGACCCAGTACTTC. Translating gives CASKGERGQETQYF. Full variable domain (missing parts from reference TRBV2 and TRBJ2-5): EPEVTQTPSHQVTQMGQEVILRCVPISNHLYFYWYRQILGQKVEFLVSFYNNEISEKSEIFDDQFSVERPDGSNFTLKIRSTKLEDSAMYFCASKGERGQETQYFGPGTRLLVL.

J is TRBJ2-2 and V is TRBV2, with TRBD1 identical over 10 bases. Trimming removed 7 bases from V and 1 base from J; junction bases left unmatched: 6. The CDR3 is 16 amino acids. Per germline, CDR1 SNHLY and CDR2 FYNNEI. The DNA of the CDR3 is TGTGCCAGCAAGACAGGGGGCACGGTGAACACCGGGGAGCTGTTTTTT. Protein product: CASKTGGTVNTGELFF.

This clonotype was counted ten times or more. The CDR3 region has the DNA TGTGCCAGTACCAGGGACAGGGTCTTTGGCAATCAGCCCCAGCATTTT. Amino acid sequence: CASTRDRVFGNQPQHF. V and J are TRBV19 and TRBJ1-5; the match to TRBD1 covers 9 bases. The CDR3 runs 16 residues. The germline gives CDR1 LNHDA, CDR2 SQIVND (reference sequence). J was trimmed by 2 bases and V by 7 bases; bases with no gene match: 9.

A single count supports this clonotype. The chain couples TRBV6-1 to TRBJ1-2; 7 nucleotides agree with TRBD1. The CDR3 is made up of 17 amino acids. Germline V gives CDR1 MNHNS, CDR2 SASEGT. V gave up 4 bases and J gave up 1 base; unmatched junction bases: 12. The CDR3, as DNA: TGTGCCAGCAGTGGAAGGGGGCCCTTCGACTTTAACTATGGCTACACCTTC. Translated, it gives CASSGRGPFDFNYGYTF.

This clonotype was seen ten or more times. V gene TRBV25-1 combines with J gene TRBJ1-1, with a tentative D call TRBD1 (5 bases). V shed 6 bases and J shed 1 base, with 12 bases lying between them. The CDR3 consists of 14 residues. CDR1 is MGHDK and CDR2 is SYGVNS in the germline V gene. The DNA of the CDR3 is TGTGCCAGCAGATGGGACGGAGAGAACACTGAAGCTTTCTTT. Its translation: CASRWDGENTEAFF.